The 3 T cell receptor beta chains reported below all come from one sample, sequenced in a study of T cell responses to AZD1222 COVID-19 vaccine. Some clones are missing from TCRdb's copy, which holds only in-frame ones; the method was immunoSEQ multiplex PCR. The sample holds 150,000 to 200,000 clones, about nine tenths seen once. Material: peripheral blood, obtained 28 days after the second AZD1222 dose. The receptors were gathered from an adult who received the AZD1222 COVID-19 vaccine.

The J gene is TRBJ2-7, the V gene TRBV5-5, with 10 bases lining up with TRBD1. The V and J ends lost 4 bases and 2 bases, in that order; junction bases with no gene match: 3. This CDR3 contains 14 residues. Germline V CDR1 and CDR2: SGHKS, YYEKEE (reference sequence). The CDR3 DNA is TGTGCCAGCAGCGCGGGACAGGGGCCCTACGAGCAGTACTTC. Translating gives CASSAGQGPYEQYF.

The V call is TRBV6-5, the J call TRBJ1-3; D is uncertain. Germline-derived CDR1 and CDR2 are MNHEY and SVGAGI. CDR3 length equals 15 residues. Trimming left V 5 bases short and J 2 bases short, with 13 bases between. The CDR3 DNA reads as TGTGCCAGCAGTACCGGGGAGGGAGCTGGAAACACCATATATTTT. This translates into CASSTGEGAGNTIYF.

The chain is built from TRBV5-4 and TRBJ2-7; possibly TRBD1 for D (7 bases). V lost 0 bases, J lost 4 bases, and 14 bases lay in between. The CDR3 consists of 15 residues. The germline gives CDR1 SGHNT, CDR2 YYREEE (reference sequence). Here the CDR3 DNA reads TGTGCCAGCAGCTTGGAAGGAGGGGGCCCTTACGAGCAGTACTTC. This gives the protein CASSLEGGGPYEQYF.